The clone carrying this T cell receptor beta chain has ten or more counts. Its antigen is unknown. TCRdb reanalysed the 5' RACE reads using MiXCR and keeps one entry per CDR3 protein. The sample records about 550,000 distinct CDR3 sequences, 20% to 25% being singletons. V shed 3 bases and J 1 base; nucleotides not matched to a gene: 5. The CDR3 extends over 16 amino acids. Germline-derived CDR1 and CDR2 are SGHAT and FQNNGV. The data were taken from a study of identical twins. Study observations and caveats: Analyses based on zero insertions could be partly confounded by invariant MAIT and iNKT cells.

This sample was also put to use in a study of yellow fever vaccine responses in identical twins.

Sequencing input: CD4+ T cells sorted from blood. The genes are TRBV11-2 and TRBJ2-3, with 9 bases fitting TRBD2. The source of this sequence is a woman under 30 in good health. CDR3 DNA sequence: TGTGCCAGCAGCTTCTTAGCGGGAGCCGGCACAGATACGCAGTATTTT. Its protein product is CASSFLAGAGTDTQYF.